The clone carrying this T cell receptor beta chain came up once. PCR amplification relied on 60 Vbeta primers (plus 13 Jbeta primers). Libraries were prepared by immunoSEQ multiplex PCR; TCRdb keeps only in-frame clonotypes and omits some of them. The sample carries around 150,000 clones, approximately 80% recorded once. The V gene's germline CDR1 is SGHNT and CDR2 YENEEA. The V end was cut by 0 bases, the J end by 5 bases, with 4 bases between. This CDR3 spans 13 amino acids. The data originate from a study of cytomegalovirus exposure and HLA in healthy donors. The chain recombines TRBV11-3 with TRBJ2-2; D gene ambiguous. The source is a man aged 35 to 55 in good health and CMV-seronegative. The sample was PBMCs. CDR3 loop: CASSLDATGELFF. CDR3 sequence (DNA): TGTGCCAGCAGCTTAGACGCGACCGGGGAGCTGTTTTTT.